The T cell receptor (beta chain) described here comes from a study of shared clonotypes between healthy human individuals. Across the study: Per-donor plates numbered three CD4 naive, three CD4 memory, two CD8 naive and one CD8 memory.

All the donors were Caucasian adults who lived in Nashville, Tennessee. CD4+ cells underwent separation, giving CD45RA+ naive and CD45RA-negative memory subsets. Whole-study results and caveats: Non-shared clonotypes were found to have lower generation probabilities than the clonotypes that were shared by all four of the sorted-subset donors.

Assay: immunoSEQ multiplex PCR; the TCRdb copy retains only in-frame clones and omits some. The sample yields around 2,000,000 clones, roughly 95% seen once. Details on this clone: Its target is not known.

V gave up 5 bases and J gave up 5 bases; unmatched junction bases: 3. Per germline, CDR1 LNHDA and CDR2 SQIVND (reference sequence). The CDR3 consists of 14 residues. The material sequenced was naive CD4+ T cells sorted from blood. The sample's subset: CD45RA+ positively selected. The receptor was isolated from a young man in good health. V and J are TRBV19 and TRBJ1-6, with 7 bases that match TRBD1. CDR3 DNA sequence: TGTGCCAGTAGTGGGGGACAGAATAATTCACCCCTCCACTTT. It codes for CASSGGQNNSPLHF.